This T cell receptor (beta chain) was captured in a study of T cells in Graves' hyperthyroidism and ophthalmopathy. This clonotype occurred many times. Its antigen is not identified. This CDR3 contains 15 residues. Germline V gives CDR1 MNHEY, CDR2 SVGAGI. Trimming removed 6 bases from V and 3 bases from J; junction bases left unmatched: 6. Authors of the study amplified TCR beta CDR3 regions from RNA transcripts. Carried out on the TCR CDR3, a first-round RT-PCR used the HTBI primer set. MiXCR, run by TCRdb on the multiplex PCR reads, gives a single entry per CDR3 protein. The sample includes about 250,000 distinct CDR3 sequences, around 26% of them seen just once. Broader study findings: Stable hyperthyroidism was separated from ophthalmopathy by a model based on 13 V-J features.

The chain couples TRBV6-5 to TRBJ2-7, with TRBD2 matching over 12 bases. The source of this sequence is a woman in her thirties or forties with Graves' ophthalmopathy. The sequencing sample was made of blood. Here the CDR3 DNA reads TGTGCCAGCAGGGTTGAGACTAGCGGGAGCTACGAGCAGTACTTC. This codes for CASRVETSGSYEQYF.